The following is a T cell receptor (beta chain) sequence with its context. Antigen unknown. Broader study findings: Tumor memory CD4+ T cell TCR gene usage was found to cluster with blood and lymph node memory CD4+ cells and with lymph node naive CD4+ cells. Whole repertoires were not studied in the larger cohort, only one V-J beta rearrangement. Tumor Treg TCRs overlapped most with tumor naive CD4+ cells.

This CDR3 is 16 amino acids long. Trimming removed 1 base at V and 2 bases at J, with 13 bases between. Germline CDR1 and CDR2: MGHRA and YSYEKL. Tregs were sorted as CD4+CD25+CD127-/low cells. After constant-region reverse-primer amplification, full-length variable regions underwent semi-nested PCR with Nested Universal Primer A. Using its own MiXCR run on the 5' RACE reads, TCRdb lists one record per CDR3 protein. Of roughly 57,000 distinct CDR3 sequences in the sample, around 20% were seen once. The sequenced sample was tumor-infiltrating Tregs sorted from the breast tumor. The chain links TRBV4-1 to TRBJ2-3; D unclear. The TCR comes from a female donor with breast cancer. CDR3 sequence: CASSQVNMGFTDTQYF. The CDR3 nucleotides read TGCGCCAGCAGCCAAGTGAATATGGGGTTCACAGATACGCAGTATTTT.